A single sample gave rise to the 16 T cell receptor beta chains below, sequenced in a study of CD8+CD57+ T cells in acquired aplastic anemia. Those patients picked for sequencing had displayed CD8+CD57+ cell expansion on flow cytometry. Genomic DNA templated the TCR beta VDJ and CDR3 profiling. TCRdb passed the reads through MiXCR, listing each CDR3 protein once. Among just over 450,000 distinct CDR3 sequences listed, roughly a third were seen once. The sequenced material came from sorted CD4+, CD8+, or CD8+CD57+ T cells (not recorded which) from PBMCs. These receptors originate from a human donor with aplastic anemia.

The V gene is TRBV12-3 or TRBV12-4, the J gene TRBJ1-1; D unclear. The ends were cut back, 6 bases at V and 9 bases at J, with 14 bases in the middle. CDR3 length equals 12 residues. The CDR3 DNA is TGTGCCAGCAGCCCCTCTCTCTCCAAAGCTTTCTTT. Amino acids: CASSPSLSKAFF.

The CDR3: CASSPAPKRTGYNSPLHF. The CDR3 region has the DNA TGCGCCAGCAGCCCAGCACCTAAACGGACAGGGTATAATTCACCCCTCCACTTT. V gene TRBV4-1 combines with J gene TRBJ1-6; 8 positions match TRBD1. Germline V gene sequence: CDR1 MGHRA, CDR2 YSYEKL. V trimming: 4 bases; J trimming: 4 bases; junction bases outside the gene matches: 12. The CDR3 consists of 18 residues.

This chain connects TRBV24-1 to TRBJ2-7; 8 bases match TRBD1. The trim removed 9 bases at V and 13 bases at J, leaving 10 bases unmatched. Germline V gene lookup returns CDR1 KGHDR and CDR2 SFDVKD. This CDR3 is 11 amino acids long. CDR3 protein: CATRCPGGSYF. CDR3 bases: TGTGCCACCCGTTGCCCAGGGGGCAGCTACTTC.

The chain couples TRBV5-1 to TRBJ1-6; 7 nucleotides agree with TRBD1. The germline V gene has CDR1 SGHRS and CDR2 YFSETQ. V shed 3 bases and J 7 bases; nucleotides not matched to a gene: 7. The CDR3 has 15 residues. The chain's CDR3 is CASSSDRLENSPLHF. CDR3 in DNA: TGCGCCAGCAGCTCGGACAGGCTGGAGAATTCACCCCTCCACTTT.

The chain employs TRBV20-1 and TRBJ2-3; D may match TRBD1 or TRBD2 (6 bases each). V dropped 2 bases and J dropped 4 bases, with 16 bases sitting between them. The CDR3 length is 15 residues. From germline, CDR1 is DFQATT and CDR2 SNEGSKA (reference sequence). The CDR3 coding sequence is TGCAGTGCTAGATCGAGTCCGAGGGGGGCAGATACGCAGTATTTT. Its protein product is CSARSSPRGADTQYF.

A few counts support this clonotype. V usage is TRBV11-2 and J usage is TRBJ2-4, with 7 bases that match TRBD2. The germline CDR1 and CDR2 sequences are SGHAT and FQNNGV. The ends lost 7 bases at V and 10 bases at J; junction bases unmatched: 13. The length of the CDR3 is 14 residues. CDR3 protein: CASTRGEGHAIQYF. CDR3 sequence (DNA): TGTGCCAGCACCCGGGGGGAAGGACATGCAATTCAGTACTTC. Based on the CDR3 plus reference TRBV11-2 and TRBJ2-4, the full variable domain is EAGVAQSPRYKIIEKRQSVAFWCNPISGHATLYWYQQILGQGPKLLIQFQNNGVVDDSQLPKDRFSAERLKGVDSTLKIQPAKLEDSAVYLCASTRGEGHAIQYFGAGTRLSVL.

This clonotype was observed a single time. At one end the junction does not follow the germline gene, possibly because of a read error. The chain couples TRBV19 to TRBJ2-1; 7 bases match TRBD2. The CDR3 runs to 15 residues. CDR1 and CDR2 (germline): LNHDA, SQIVND (reference sequence). Written as DNA, the CDR3 is TGTGCCACTAAGCCGAGCGGGGCAACCTACAATGGGCAGTTCTTC. Its protein is CATKPSGATYNGQFF.

At least ten counts were recorded for this clonotype. The rearrangement uses TRBV10-3 and TRBJ1-2, with D hard to call. The CDR3 has 13 residues. Germline CDR1 and CDR2: ENHRY and SYGVKD. Trimming cost V 2 bases and J 2 bases, with 6 bases left between them. This CDR3 reads CAISEVANYGYTF. CDR3 DNA: TGTGCCATCAGTGAGGTCGCGAACTATGGCTACACCTTC.

The chain links TRBV19 to TRBJ2-2, with D perhaps being TRBD1 or TRBD2 (5 bases each). Germline assignment: CDR1 LNHDA and CDR2 SQIVND (reference sequence). V was cut by 3 bases and J by 5 bases, with 13 bases left in between. This CDR3 is built from 15 residues. CDR3 in amino acids: CASSMRVPGTGELFF. In nucleotides, the CDR3 is TGTGCCAGTAGTATGCGGGTACCAGGGACCGGGGAGCTGTTTTTT.

In this sample, this clonotype turned up a few times. This sequence may be a read error, since a much larger clone differs from it by one base. For the CDR3, the DNA is TGTGTCAGTAGTATAGCGGGGACTAGCGGGACGGAGACCCAGTACTTC. It translates to CVSSIAGTSGTETQYF. The chain has TRBV19 and TRBJ2-5; 13 bases fit TRBD2. The CDR3 covers 16 residues. CDR1 LNHDA and CDR2 SQIVND come from the germline V gene (reference sequence).

V usage is TRBV30 and J usage is TRBJ1-1; D unresolved. The germline CDR1 and CDR2 sequences are GTSNPN and SVGIG (reference sequence). V was trimmed by 4 bases and J by 13 bases, leaving 13 bases between them. CDR3 length: 10 amino acids. CDR3 protein: CAWIQATVFF. The CDR3 nucleotides read TGTGCCTGGATCCAGGCTACGGTTTTCTTT.

This sequence joins TRBV7-2 and TRBJ1-6; 9 bases are shared with TRBD1. This CDR3 region has 15 residues. Germline CDR1 and CDR2: SGHTA and FQGNSA. Unmatched junction bases numbered 6, after V lost 6 bases and J lost 6 bases. The CDR3 sequence is CASRYGGQGNSPLHF. In DNA, the CDR3 is TGTGCCAGCAGGTATGGGGGACAGGGTAATTCACCCCTCCACTTT.

The rearrangement links TRBV30 to TRBJ1-6; D possibly corresponds to TRBD1 (6 bases). The CDR3 sequence is 14 residues long. V was clipped by 5 bases and J by 10 bases, with 18 bases between them. Germline V gene lookup returns CDR1 GTSNPN and CDR2 SVGIG (reference sequence). In nucleotides, the CDR3 is TGTGCCTGGTCCGGGGGCGAGTTCTGGTCACCCCTCCACTTT. It specifies CAWSGGEFWSPLHF.

This clonotype was seen at least ten times. This chain uses TRBV20-1 with TRBJ1-2; D is uncertain. Germline assignment: CDR1 DFQATT and CDR2 SNEGSKA (reference sequence). This CDR3 region has 11 residues. V lost 3 bases and J 8 bases, leaving 10 bases between the germline ends. In DNA, the CDR3 is TGCAGTGCTAGTCTCCCGGGCGGCTACACCTTC. Its protein is CSASLPGGYTF.

V and J are TRBV3-1 and TRBJ1-6, with a weak D call TRBD1 (5 bases). V lost 3 bases and J 7 bases, leaving 10 bases between the germline ends. The germline V gene has CDR1 LGHDT and CDR2 YNNKEL (reference sequence). The CDR3 is 14 residues long. The CDR3 nucleotides read TGTGCCAGCAGCCAGAGACAGTCAAATTCACCCCTCCACTTT. Protein sequence: CASSQRQSNSPLHF.

The chain carries TRBV10-3 and TRBJ2-6; 8 positions match TRBD1. The CDR3 extends over 19 amino acids. V lost 0 bases to trimming and J lost 1 base; unmatched junction nucleotides: 8. Germline CDR1 reads ENHRY; CDR2 reads SYGVKD. CDR3 residues: CAISESLGQGLSGANVLTF. The CDR3 nucleotides are TGTGCCATCAGTGAGTCTTTAGGACAGGGACTTTCTGGGGCCAACGTCCTGACTTTC.